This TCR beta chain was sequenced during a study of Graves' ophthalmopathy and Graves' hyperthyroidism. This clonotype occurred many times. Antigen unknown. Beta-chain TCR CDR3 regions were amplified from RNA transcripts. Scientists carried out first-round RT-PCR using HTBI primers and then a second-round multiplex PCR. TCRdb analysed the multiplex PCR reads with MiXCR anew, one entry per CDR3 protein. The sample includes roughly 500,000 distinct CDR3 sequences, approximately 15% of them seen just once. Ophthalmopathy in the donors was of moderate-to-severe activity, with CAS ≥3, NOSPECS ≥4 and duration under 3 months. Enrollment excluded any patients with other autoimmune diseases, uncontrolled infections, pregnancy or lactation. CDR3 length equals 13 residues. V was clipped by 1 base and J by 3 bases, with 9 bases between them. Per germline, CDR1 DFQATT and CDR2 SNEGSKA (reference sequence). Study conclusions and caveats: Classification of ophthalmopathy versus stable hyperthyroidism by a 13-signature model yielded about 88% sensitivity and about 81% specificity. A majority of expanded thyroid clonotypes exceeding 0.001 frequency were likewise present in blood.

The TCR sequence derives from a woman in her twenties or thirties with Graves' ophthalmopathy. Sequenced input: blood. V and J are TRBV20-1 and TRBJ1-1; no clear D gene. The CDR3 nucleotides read TGCAGTGCTAGAGTTAGGCCAGACACTGAAGCTTTCTTT. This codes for CSARVRPDTEAFF.